This T cell receptor (beta chain) was identified during a study of cytomegalovirus exposure and HLA in healthy donors. CDR3 length equals 15 residues. V lost 6 bases to trimming and J lost 6 bases, with 18 bases between them. The V gene's germline CDR1 is MNHEY and CDR2 SMNVEV (reference sequence). Assay used: immunoSEQ multiplex PCR; TCRdb lists only in-frame clones, some missing. Among about 340,000 clones, approximately 90% were seen once, and the ten largest hold about 0.8%. Sequencing was done on a sample of PBMCs. V is TRBV27 and J is TRBJ2-1; maybe TRBD2 (6 bases). The sequence was obtained from a woman younger than 35 in good health and CMV-seronegative. For the CDR3, the DNA is TGTGCCAGCAGCCCGGGACTCCTACCTGGCAATGAGCAGTTCTTC. Protein product: CASSPGLLPGNEQFF.